The T cell receptor (beta chain) under discussion was sequenced for a study of shared clonotypes between healthy human individuals. Trimming shortened V by 8 bases and J by 0 bases, and 11 bases separated the two germline ends. Germline CDR1 GTSNPN, CDR2 SVGIG (reference sequence). This CDR3 has 13 amino acids. Genomic DNA from each subset was divided evenly over several immunoSEQ plates. In the original processing: As immunoSEQ supplied junction-only sequences (without quality scores), filtering differed. Method: immunoSEQ multiplex PCR; TCRdb's copy keeps in-frame clones and lacks some. V and J calls plus clone size are reproduced from that table; the DNA served to infer D and trimming. The sample holds a few million clones, approximately 95% seen once.

This sequence originates from a man between 18 and 29 years old in good health. Some clones in this sample may be carry-over from other donors' samples. The chain links TRBV30 to TRBJ1-3; D ambiguous. Specimen: naive CD4+ T cells from PBMCs. Subset of the sample: CD45RA+ positively selected. CDR3 nucleotide sequence: TGTGCCGGTACAAAGAGCTCTGGAAACACCATATATTTT. Translated: CAGTKSSGNTIYF.